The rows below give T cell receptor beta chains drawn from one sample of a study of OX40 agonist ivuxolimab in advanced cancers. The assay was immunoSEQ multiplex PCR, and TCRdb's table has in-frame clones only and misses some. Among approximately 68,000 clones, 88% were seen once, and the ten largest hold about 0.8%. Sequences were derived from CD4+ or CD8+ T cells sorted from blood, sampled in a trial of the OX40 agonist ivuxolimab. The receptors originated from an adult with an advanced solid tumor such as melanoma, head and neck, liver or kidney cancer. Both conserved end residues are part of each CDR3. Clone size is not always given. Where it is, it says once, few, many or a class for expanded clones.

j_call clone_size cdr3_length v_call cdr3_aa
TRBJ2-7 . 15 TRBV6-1 CASSERAGGSYEQYF
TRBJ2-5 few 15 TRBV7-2 CASSPSNYQGETQYF
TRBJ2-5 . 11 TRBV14 CASSQERTQYF
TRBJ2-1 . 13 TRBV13 CASSRGRGPFEFF
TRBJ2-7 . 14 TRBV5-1 CASSSGQGLREQYF
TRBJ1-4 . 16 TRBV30 CAWSNSEERDNEKLFF
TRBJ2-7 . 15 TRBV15 CATSRDPGNSYEQYF
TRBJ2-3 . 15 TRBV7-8 CASSYSAGSTDTQYF
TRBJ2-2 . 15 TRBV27 CASSARGLDTGELFF
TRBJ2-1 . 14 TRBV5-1 CASSLDTGAGEQFF
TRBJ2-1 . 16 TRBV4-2 CASSQGSLRGNNEQFF
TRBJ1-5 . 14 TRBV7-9 CASSPQGALQPQHF
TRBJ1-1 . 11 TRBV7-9 CASSINTEAFF
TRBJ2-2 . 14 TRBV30 CAWKFSGRAGELFF
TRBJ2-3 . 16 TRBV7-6 CASSPLAGGRGNTQYF
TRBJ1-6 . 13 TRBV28 CASSLEGRVSLHF
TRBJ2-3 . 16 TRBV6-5 CASSYSSGVSTDTQYF
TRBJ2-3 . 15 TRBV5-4 CASSAGTGRTDTQYF
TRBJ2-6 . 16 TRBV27 CASSWGTGTGANVLTF
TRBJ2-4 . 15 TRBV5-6 CASSDTGGVKNIQYF
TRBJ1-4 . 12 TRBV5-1 CASSFGVEKLFF
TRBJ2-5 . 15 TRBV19 CASSIGTNPRETQYF
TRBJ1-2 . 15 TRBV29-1 CSVQSQGGFGYGYTF
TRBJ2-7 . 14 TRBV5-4 CASSLGGVNYEQYF
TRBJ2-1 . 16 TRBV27 CASSSFQQGTYNEQFF
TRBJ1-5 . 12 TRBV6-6 CAVQGSNQPQHF
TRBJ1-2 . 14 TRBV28 CASSLGGAHYGYTF
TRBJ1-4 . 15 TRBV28 CASSFPGTLNEKLFF
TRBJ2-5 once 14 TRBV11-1 CASSYGQAQETQYF
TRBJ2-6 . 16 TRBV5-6 CASSFQRAPGANVLTF
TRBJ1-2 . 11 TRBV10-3 CAISAGYGYTF
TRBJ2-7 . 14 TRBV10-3 CAISESRVSDEQYF
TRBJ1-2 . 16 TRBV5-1 CASSNGQFGVVGGYTF
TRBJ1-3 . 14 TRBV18 CASSPSRAGNTIYF
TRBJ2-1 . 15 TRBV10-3 CAITLDGTGKREQFF
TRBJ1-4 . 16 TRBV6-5 CASSLQSFATNEKLFF
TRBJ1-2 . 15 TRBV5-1 CASSSVPRGKGGYTF
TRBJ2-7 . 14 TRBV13 CASSQRPGQFEQYF
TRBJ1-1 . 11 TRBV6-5 CASSSGRGAFF
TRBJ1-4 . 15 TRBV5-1 CASSVGSGPREKLFF
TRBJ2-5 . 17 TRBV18 CASSPSSRSISQETQYF
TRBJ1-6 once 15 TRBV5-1 CASSTGQGYNSPLHF
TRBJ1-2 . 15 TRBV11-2 CASSLDRGQNYGYTF
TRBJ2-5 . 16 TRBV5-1 CASSAGTSGRTETQYF
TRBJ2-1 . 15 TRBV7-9 CASSRSGRAYNEQFF
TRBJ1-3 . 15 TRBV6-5 CASSPDRPSGNTIYF
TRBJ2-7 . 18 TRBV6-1 CASSEDPRGAYFSYEQYF
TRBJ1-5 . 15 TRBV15 CATSRRISANQPQHF
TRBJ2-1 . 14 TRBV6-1 CASSHGAGSNEQFF
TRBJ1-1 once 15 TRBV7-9 CASSLAIGRNTEAFF
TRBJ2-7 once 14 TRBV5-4 CASSLHGTLYEQYF
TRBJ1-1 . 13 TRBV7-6 CASSYQGGTEAFF
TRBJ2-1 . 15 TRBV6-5 CASRSAWGGYNEQFF